This note documents a single T cell receptor (beta chain) sequence. This clonotype was observed many times. Its cognate antigen has yet to be identified. A read error may account for a junction end that differs from germline. The germline V gene (reference sequence) gives CDR1 as LNHNV and CDR2 as YYDKDF. There are 16 amino acids in the CDR3, from cysteine to phenylalanine inclusive. Of all the DNA, just the CDR3 is kept, 48 bases in frame from base 1. These data are taken from a study of neurological immune-mediated disorders (dated by TCRdb to between 2018 and 2020). Some background on the complete study: Peripheral blood TCR-beta repertoires from HTLV-I-associated myelopathy (HAM/TSP) patients, multiple sclerosis patients and healthy controls were compared by UMI-based sequencing. Alongside PBMC samples, the set of around 99 TCR-beta libraries contained longitudinal samples, technical triplicates, and paired CD4+ and CD8+ T-cell subsets that had been sorted. Longitudinal HAM/TSP donors and healthy donors each had 3 time-points at intervals of about 3-45 months. The cohort included roughly 71 subjects: about 14 with HAM/TSP, approximately 34 with multiple sclerosis, and 20 healthy controls.

What the authors observed across the whole study: Across subjects, expanded clones never shared an identical CDR3 amino acid sequence, which suggests that the TCR-beta repertoires in every group were private. TCR clonal expansion was highest in HAM/TSP patients and lowest in MS patients, with MS patients falling below even healthy controls.

cDNA was synthesized by template-switch 5'RACE using a primer carrying a 10-nucleotide random unique molecular identifier by which each TCR transcript was tagged. Over 180 million TCR-beta sequences, covering 15-18 subjects, were produced in each sequencing run. The RNeasy kit was used for extraction of total RNA. The KAPA Real-time Library Amplification kit was used to amplify TCR-beta VDJ regions with primers targeting the TCR constant region and the 5'RACE anchor. Sample indexes and Illumina adaptors were added in a first PCR, and a second PCR then increased library yield. After purification with Ampure beads, the TCR product of roughly 650 bp was size-selected on a 2% E-gel SizeSelection system. Library quality was checked on a Bioanalyzer, concentration was measured with Qubit, and libraries were quantified with the Kapa Library Quantification kit before pooling. Paired-end 2 x 150 bp sequencing of the libraries was performed on an Illumina HiSeq 2500. To increase sequence diversity, about 23-30% phiX was spiked into each library pool. In the paper's pipeline: Quality-filtered reads were processed with the UMI-based MiGEC pipeline, and over 75% of raw TCR sequences were removed by the MiGEC pipeline during error correction. IMGT germline references were used for aligning VDJ genes, and each clonotype was defined as a unique CDR3 amino acid sequence together with its V-J genes. VDJtools evaluated clonal expansion, Shannon diversity and CDR3 relatedness (CalcPairwiseDistances, ClusterSamples); CLCbio workbench built phylogenetic trees. A clone was classed as expanded if it had 8 or more unique UMIs, a cutoff based on coefficient-of-variation modelling across technical triplicates. In-frame beta chains were kept once TCRdb had trimmed the public reads at Q25 with fastp and called clones with MiXCR. Each CDR3 protein gets just one entry, which takes the most common genes and DNA from the rows behind it. The V and J calls reflect TCRdb's pipeline rather than the authors' work. For this sample the table gives tens of thousands of distinct CDR3 sequences, of which roughly 13% were detected only once. Of the sample, about 4.6% is held by the ten largest clones.

The sample's time point label is to be understood as: longitudinal time-point 2. For the unsorted PBMC libraries, 2 million PBMCs were stored in RNAlater at -80 degrees C until RNA extraction and were used to generate the libraries. Peripheral blood underwent Ficoll-Hypaque density gradient centrifugation to isolate PBMCs, which were then cryopreserved in liquid nitrogen. The origin of this receptor is a female donor with HTLV-1-associated myelopathy (HAM/TSP). Sequenced input: PBMCs. The sequence links TRBV15 to TRBJ2-6; TRBD2 matches 7 bases in the middle. The CDR3 loop reads CATSTGRGSGANVLTF. The DNA sequence is TGTGCTACCAGCACGGGGAGGGGCTCTGGGGCCAACGTCCTGACTTTC.